This T cell receptor (beta chain) derives from a study of blood T cell repertoires in COVID-19 (dated by TCRdb to the early 2020s). Some background on the complete study: Samples from collaborators originated in the United States, Italy and Spain and spanned both the acute and convalescent phases of COVID-19. A freely available public database, intended as a resource for researchers studying the immune response to SARS-CoV-2, is where the repertoires were released. The dataset comprised deeply sampled blood TCRbeta repertoires from subjects exposed to, actively infected with, or recovered from COVID-19. Samples were obtained from the ongoing ImmuneRACE study (first 160 participants) and from about 1,300 subjects provided by 6 global collaborators. A de-identified subject ID, COVID-19 status, age in years and sex were almost always included in the sample metadata. The material from the prospective study consisted of cDNA or gDNA derived from T cells, B-cell-depleted T cells, or PBMCs. HLA class I and class II types, where available, came from metadata supplied by the sample provider rather than from assay-based typing. General findings and caveats noted by the study authors: The quantity of clinical and demographic metadata differed by source and by participant and was supplied without curation.

Whole blood was collected in K2EDTA tubes by collaborating institutions according to the institutions' own protocols. For TCRbeta analysis, collaborators shipped samples as frozen whole blood, isolated PBMCs, or DNA extracted from either of those sample types. Trimming removed 6 bases from V and 3 bases from J, leaving 13 bases between the germline ends. The germline V gene (reference sequence) provides CDR1 SGHNT and CDR2 YYREEE. The CDR3, from cysteine to phenylalanine, totals 13 residues. The retained sequence is limited to the CDR3, 39 bases, with the frame set at the first base. TCRbeta CDR3 regions were amplified from genomic DNA by means of the immunoSEQ Assay, a bias-controlled multiplex PCR. From the authors' description of their analysis: The number of nucleated cells in each sample was estimated from the amplification of reference gene primers within the assay. To quantify the absolute abundance of each unique TCRbeta CDR3 rearrangement, sequence reads were collapsed and filtered. For each sample, productive Simpson clonality was calculated as the square root of Simpson's diversity index across productive rearrangements. Held by TCRdb, this immuneACCESS table contains in-frame sequences only and omits some clones. Under half of the omission traces to an unresolved V gene where checked; the cause of the rest is unknown. That table supplies the V and J calls and clone size; D and trimming were determined from the DNA. The sample table contains roughly 500,000 clones; only one count was recorded for approximately 83% of them. The ten largest make up approximately 3.4% of the sample.

This clone showed up just a few times. Its antigen specificity is not known. The input lacks base qualities; no much larger clone sits a single base away. Sequenced input: peripheral blood. The sequence derives from a human donor in a cohort sampled during active COVID-19. The chain is encoded by TRBV5-4 joined to TRBJ2-7, and the D gene may be TRBD2, 5 bases matching. Read as DNA, the sequence is TGTGCCAGCAAGGTCGAGGGCCTCTACGAGCAGTACTTC. Translated, this gives CASKVEGLYEQYF.